This TCR beta chain was found in a study of OX40 agonist ivuxolimab in advanced cancers. About the research overall: Intravenous ivuxolimab was administered to patients every 2 weeks at 0.01 to 10 mg/kg.

Between the trimmed V and J ends, which lost 2 bases and 0 bases, there was a span of 8 bases. Per germline, CDR1 MNHNS and CDR2 SASEGT. This CDR3 is 15 amino acids long. TCRdb's table, derived via immunoSEQ multiplex PCR, lists solely in-frame clones and lacks some. The sample yields over 20,000 clones, around 85% seen once. This sample comprised CD4+ or CD8+ T cells sorted from blood, obtained in a trial of the OX40 agonist ivuxolimab. The rearrangement links TRBV6-1 to TRBJ2-4, with D perhaps given as TRBD1 or TRBD2 (5 bases each). The TCR comes from an adult with an advanced solid tumor such as melanoma, head and neck, liver or kidney cancer. CDR3 in DNA: TGTGCCAGCAGTGAATCGAGGGGAGCCAAAAACATTCAGTACTTC. This sequence encodes CASSESRGAKNIQYF.